This TCR beta chain was captured by sequencing in a study of cytomegalovirus exposure and HLA in healthy donors. Findings of the study overall: In vitro testing confirmed three CMV-associated chains as specific for CMV antigens. Using the classifier, cytomegalovirus status was reportedly diagnosed with high specificity and sensitivity.

Comment on this clone: Its matching antigen is unknown.

Clones were sequenced by immunoSEQ multiplex PCR, and TCRdb holds only the in-frame ones, with some missing. The sample holds some 170,000 clones, around nine tenths seen once. The source of this sequence is a woman under 30 in good health and CMV-seronegative. Sample: PBMCs.

CDR3 in amino acids: CASSISGSEGSFNEQFF. The CDR3 DNA is TGTGCCAGTAGTATATCTGGGTCGGAGGGTTCGTTCAATGAGCAGTTCTTC. The V call is TRBV19, the J call TRBJ2-1; TRBD2 is a possible D gene (6 bases). The ends were cut back, 2 bases at V and 6 bases at J, with 20 bases in the middle. Germline CDR1 LNHDA, CDR2 SQIVND (reference sequence). The CDR3 extends over 17 amino acids. Looking up the rest from reference TRBV19 and TRBJ2-1 gives the full variable domain: DGGITQSPKYLFRKEGQNVTLSCEQNLNHDAMYWYRQDPGQGLRLIYYSQIVNDFQKGDIAEGYSVSREKKESFPLTVTSAQKNPTAFYLCASSISGSEGSFNEQFFGPGTRLTVL.